Included here is one T cell receptor (beta chain) sequence, with context. Its specificity is unknown. The J segment lost 2 bases and the V segment lost 6 bases, leaving 4 bases of the junction unmatched. The CDR3 totals 13 residues. Germline CDR1 and CDR2: SGHNT and YYREEE (reference sequence). The sample originates from a study of T cell responses to AZD1222 COVID-19 vaccine. Whole-study context: Recipients boosted at about 4 weeks or about 12 weeks are pooled. Study-level findings and limits: Repertoire samples came only from after the peak T cell response. Baseline serostatus was positive in only a handful of AZD1222 recipients. Clonal diversity was possibly underestimated, and the donors were mostly white British, with more females.

The protocol was immunoSEQ multiplex PCR, while the TCRdb copy is restricted to in-frame clones and leaves out a portion. The sample carries around 140,000 clones, around 90% recorded once. J is TRBJ2-5 and V is TRBV5-4; TRBD1 matches 7 bases. Sequencing was performed on peripheral blood, taken on day 0 of AZD1222 vaccination. This clonotype was obtained from an adult in good health. CDR3 residues: CASKPGQQETQYF. In nucleotides, the CDR3 is TGTGCCAGCAAGCCGGGACAGCAAGAGACCCAGTACTTC. Filled out from reference TRBV5-4 and TRBJ2-5, the complete variable domain reads ETGVTQSPTHLIKTRGQQVTLRCSSQSGHNTVSWYQQALGQGPQFIFQYYREEENGRGNFPPRFSGLQFPNYSSELNVNALELDDSALYLCASKPGQQETQYFGPGTRLLVL.